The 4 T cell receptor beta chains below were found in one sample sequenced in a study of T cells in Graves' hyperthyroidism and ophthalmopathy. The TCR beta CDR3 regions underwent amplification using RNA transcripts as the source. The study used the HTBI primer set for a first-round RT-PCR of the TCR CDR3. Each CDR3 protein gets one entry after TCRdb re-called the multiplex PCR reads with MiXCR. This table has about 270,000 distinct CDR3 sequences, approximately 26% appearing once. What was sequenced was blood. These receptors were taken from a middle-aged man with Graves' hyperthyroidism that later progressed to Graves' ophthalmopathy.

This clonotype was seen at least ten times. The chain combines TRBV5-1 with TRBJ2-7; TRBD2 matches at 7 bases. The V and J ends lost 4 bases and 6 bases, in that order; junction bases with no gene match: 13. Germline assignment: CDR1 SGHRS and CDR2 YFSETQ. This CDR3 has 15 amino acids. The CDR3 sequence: CASSDLRTSPSEQYF. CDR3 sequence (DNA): TGCGCCAGCAGCGATCTTCGGACTAGTCCAAGCGAGCAGTACTTC.

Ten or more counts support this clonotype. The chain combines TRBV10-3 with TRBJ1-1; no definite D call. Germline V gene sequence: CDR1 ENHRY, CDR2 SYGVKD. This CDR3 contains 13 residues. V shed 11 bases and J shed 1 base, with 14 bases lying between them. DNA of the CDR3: TGTGCCTCCGGGCGGGAGACGAACACTGAAGCTTTCTTT. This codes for CASGRETNTEAFF.

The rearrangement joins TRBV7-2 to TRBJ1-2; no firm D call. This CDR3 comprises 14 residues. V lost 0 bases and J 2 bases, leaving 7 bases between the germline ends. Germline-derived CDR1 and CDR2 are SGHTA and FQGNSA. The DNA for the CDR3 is TGTGCCAGCAGCTTAGCGCTCAGAAACTATGGCTACACCTTC. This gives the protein CASSLALRNYGYTF.

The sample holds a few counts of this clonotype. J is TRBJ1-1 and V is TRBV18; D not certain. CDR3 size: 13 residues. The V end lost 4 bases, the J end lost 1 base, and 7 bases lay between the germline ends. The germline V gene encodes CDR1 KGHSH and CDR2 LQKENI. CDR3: CASSQVENTEAFF. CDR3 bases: TGTGCCAGCTCACAGGTGGAGAACACTGAAGCTTTCTTT.